The 32 T cell receptor beta chains below all came from one sample that was sequenced in a study of human T cells and chemical hapten exposure (dated by TCRdb to the early 2020s). The library relied on RACE. The instrument was a NextSeq 500. TCRdb redid the processing of the public reads, applying fastp at Q25 and MiXCR, and retained in-frame beta chains. Records with the same CDR3 protein are collapsed into one entry carrying the most frequent genes and DNA. The sample yields about 380,000 distinct CDR3 sequences; more than 4.5% were counted once. The top ten hold under 2.5% of the sample. Read against the paper, the sample's time point label means: patch test 1, 2 weeks after DPC sensitization. What the treatment or condition label conveys for this sample: therapeutic diphenylcyclopropenone sensitization with weekly scalp DPC. The sample consisted of whole blood, taken in connection with sensitization to the hapten diphenylcyclopropenone (DPC). These TCRs come from a woman between 50 and 59 years old with alopecia areata. Some clones in this sample may be carry-over from other donors' samples.

This clonotype was seen just once. One base away lies a much larger clone, so this may be a sequencing read error. The CDR3 protein is CASSPEESRQYF. The CDR3, as DNA: TGTGCCAGCAGCCCCGAGGAGTCCAGGCAGTACTTC. The chain couples TRBV14 to TRBJ2-7, with D hard to call. Germline V gene data show CDR1 as SGHDN and CDR2 as FVKESK. The CDR3 consists of 12 residues. V lost 4 bases, J lost 9 bases, and 13 bases lay in between. The full variable domain, with the rest looked up from reference TRBV14 and TRBJ2-7, is EAGVTQFPSHSVIEKGQTVTLRCDPISGHDNLYWYRRVMGKEIKFLLHFVKESKQDESGMPNNRFLAERTGGTYSTLKVQPAELEDSGVYFCASSPEESRQYFGPGTRLTVT.

This clonotype was seen at least ten times. The V and J genes are TRBV12-3 or TRBV12-4 and TRBJ2-7; TRBD1 might be the D (5 bases). The V end was cut by 6 bases, the J end by 0 bases, with 15 bases between. CDR3 length: 15 amino acids. The CDR3 DNA follows: TGTGCCAGCAGCCCGGACACCTCTAGCTCCTACGAGCAGTACTTC. This codes for CASSPDTSSSYEQYF.

The chain carries TRBV30 and TRBJ2-1; 9 bases map to TRBD1. The V gene end was trimmed by 5 bases and the J gene end by 10 bases; junction bases not matched to a gene: 9. The CDR3 consists of 13 residues. Germline V lookup: CDR1 GTSNPN, CDR2 SVGIG (reference sequence). The CDR3 here is CAWEDRTGEEQFF. In nucleotides, the CDR3 is TGTGCCTGGGAGGATAGGACAGGGGAAGAGCAGTTCTTC.

The chain recombines TRBV7-6 with TRBJ2-7; 13 positions agree with TRBD2. There are 16 residues in the CDR3. Germline CDR1 is SGHVS and CDR2 is FNYEAQ. J was trimmed by 3 bases and V by 5 bases; bases with no gene match: 7. This CDR3 reads CASSREGLAGHYEQYF. The DNA for the CDR3 is TGTGCCAGCAGCCGGGAGGGACTAGCGGGACACTACGAGCAGTACTTC.

This clonotype was observed many times. This chain's CDR3 is CATRRTGGIGNTIYF. Written as DNA, the CDR3 is TGTGCCACTCGGAGGACAGGGGGCATAGGGAACACCATATATTTT. The chain links TRBV6-5 to TRBJ1-3; 11 nucleotides match TRBD1. The CDR3 has 15 residues. The V gene end was trimmed by 10 bases and the J gene end by 7 bases; junction bases not matched to a gene: 12. The V gene's germline CDR1 is MNHEY and CDR2 SVGAGI.

This clonotype was seen many times. This chain joins TRBV7-8 and TRBJ2-3; a weak D match, TRBD2 (5 bases). The germline CDR1 and CDR2 sequences are SGHVS and FQNEAQ. Trimming stripped 8 bases from V and 2 bases from J, with 14 bases between. The CDR3 consists of 14 residues. DNA of the CDR3: TGTGCCAGCCGCATGAGTAGCGCCACAGATACGCAGTATTTT. It encodes CASRMSSATDTQYF.

Ten or more counts support this clonotype. As DNA, the CDR3 is TGTGCCAGCACCCCAGTGGGGTTGGGCAATCAGCCCCAGCATTTT. Protein: CASTPVGLGNQPQHF. The gene calls are TRBV6-1 and TRBJ1-5, with D unresolved. This CDR3 is built from 15 residues. V lost 7 bases to trimming and J lost 2 bases, with 15 bases between them. Germline CDR1 is MNHNS and CDR2 is SASEGT.

This clonotype has more than one count but fewer than ten. The CDR3 sequence is CASSYQPGEGGYGYTF. The CDR3 DNA sequence: TGTGCCAGCAGTTACCAACCGGGGGAGGGAGGCTATGGCTACACCTTC. The V call is TRBV6-5, the J call TRBJ1-2; D might be TRBD1 (5 bases). CDR1 is MNHEY, CDR2 SVGAGI, per germline. The V and J ends lost 2 bases and 4 bases respectively, with 17 bases between them. CDR3 length: 16 residues.

Many counts were recorded for this clonotype. The rearrangement joins TRBV9 to TRBJ2-3, with D tentatively TRBD1 (6 bases). From germline, CDR1 is SGDLS and CDR2 YYNGEE. The germline V and J ends were trimmed by 0 bases and 5 bases, with 13 bases remaining between them. The CDR3 spans 15 residues. CDR3 bases: TGTGCCAGCAGCGTAGAGGGGGAGAAAGGAGATACGCAGTATTTT. Translating gives CASSVEGEKGDTQYF.

In its sample, this clonotype was seen many times. The J gene is TRBJ2-4, the V gene TRBV12-3 or TRBV12-4; 7 nucleotides agree with TRBD1. The CDR3 spans 14 residues. With V trimmed by 3 bases and J by 9 bases, 8 bases remained unmatched. This chain's CDR3 is CASSFLTGAGIQYF. CDR3 in DNA: TGTGCCAGCAGTTTCCTTACAGGGGCGGGCATTCAGTACTTC.

In its sample, this clonotype was seen many times. This chain joins TRBV20-1 and TRBJ1-2; D possibly corresponds to TRBD1 (5 bases). Germline CDR1 is DFQATT and CDR2 is SNEGSKA (reference sequence). The CDR3 is 13 residues long. V gave up 3 bases and J gave up 0 bases, with 8 bases separating them. Here the CDR3 reads CSASLGPNYGYTF. The CDR3 DNA reads as TGCAGTGCTAGTCTGGGACCTAACTATGGCTACACCTTC.

This clonotype was detected a few times. The genes are TRBV6-2 or TRBV6-3 and TRBJ2-3; no firm D call. The CDR3 has 15 residues. Trimming left V 4 bases short and J 4 bases short, with 15 bases between. Germline loops: CDR1 MNHEY, CDR2 SVGEGT. The CDR3 DNA is TGTGCCAGCAGTTCGATGCAGTCCGGAGCAGATACGCAGTATTTT. It codes for CASSSMQSGADTQYF.

This clonotype was found a few times. The chain joins TRBV7-2 to TRBJ1-6, with 8 bases identical to TRBD1. The ends lost 1 base at V and 10 bases at J; junction bases unmatched: 6. Germline V gene sequence: CDR1 SGHTA, CDR2 FQGNSA. CDR3 length: 15 residues. Here the CDR3 reads CASSLEAGGRSPLHF. The DNA of the CDR3 is TGTGCCAGCAGCTTAGAGGCAGGGGGCCGATCACCCCTCCACTTT.

In this sample, this clonotype turned up many times. V and J are TRBV27 and TRBJ1-5; D gene unclear. Germline assignment: CDR1 MNHEY and CDR2 SMNVEV (reference sequence). V was shortened by 3 bases and J by 2 bases, with 8 bases between the two germline ends. The CDR3 extends over 14 amino acids. CDR3 region: CASSFNGRNQPQHF. The DNA for the CDR3 is TGTGCCAGCAGTTTTAACGGTCGCAATCAGCCCCAGCATTTT.

This clonotype occurred many times. DNA for the CDR3: TGTGCCAGCAGTTACTCGCCAGGGGTGAACACTGAAGCTTTCTTT. This codes for CASSYSPGVNTEAFF. V is TRBV6-5 and J is TRBJ1-1; tentatively, D is TRBD1 (6 bases). Looked up from germline, CDR1 is MNHEY and CDR2 is SVGAGI. This CDR3 has 15 amino acids. Trimming stripped 0 bases from V and 0 bases from J, with 8 bases between.

A note on this clonotype: Given a much more abundant clone one base away, this may be a read error. Written as DNA, the CDR3 is TGCAGTGCTAGAGGACTAGGCTCCTACAATGAGCAGTTATTC. Translation gives CSARGLGSYNEQLF. V gene TRBV20-1 combines with J gene TRBJ2-1; tentatively, D is TRBD2 (6 bases). The germline gives CDR1 DFQATT, CDR2 SNEGSKA (reference sequence). CDR3 length: 14 residues.

The sample holds a few counts of this clonotype. The chain combines TRBV2 with TRBJ2-3; the D gene could be TRBD1 or TRBD2 (5 bases each). This CDR3 is built from 15 residues. V lost 3 bases, J lost 1 base, and 11 bases lay in between. Germline CDR1 is SNHLY and CDR2 is FYNNEI. CDR3 loop: CASSEEWGRTDTQYF. CDR3 DNA sequence: TGTGCCAGCAGTGAGGAGTGGGGACGCACAGATACGCAGTATTTT.

This clonotype appeared many times. This chain links TRBV9 with TRBJ2-7; either TRBD1 or TRBD2 may supply D (6 bases each). V lost 4 bases and J 1 base, leaving 15 bases between the germline ends. From germline, CDR1 is SGDLS and CDR2 YYNGEE. The CDR3 loop spans 15 amino acids. The CDR3 DNA follows: TGTGCCAGCAGCACCGGGGGCTCACTTTCCTACGAGCAGTACTTC. This codes for CASSTGGSLSYEQYF.

This clonotype was observed many times. This chain joins TRBV29-1 and TRBJ2-7; no clear D gene. The V end lost 6 bases, the J end lost 5 bases, and 14 bases lay between the germline ends. The CDR3 covers 12 residues. Germline V gene data show CDR1 as SQVTM and CDR2 as ANQGSEA. The CDR3 nucleotides read TGCAGCGTCCCGAAGGGCAGCCACGAGCAGTACTTC. Amino acids: CSVPKGSHEQYF.

The chain links TRBV5-4 to TRBJ2-1; 8 nucleotides agree with TRBD1. CDR1 is SGHNT and CDR2 is YYREEE in the germline V gene (reference sequence). The CDR3 totals 12 residues. The junction had 1 base not matched to a gene; V was cut back by 2 bases and J by 9 bases. CDR3 sequence (DNA): TGTGCCAGCAGCTTTGACAGGGGTGAGCAGTTCTTC. Translation gives CASSFDRGEQFF.

V and J are TRBV27 and TRBJ2-5; 14 bases are shared with TRBD2. V lost 1 base, J lost 4 bases, and 5 bases stayed unmatched. The CDR3 extends over 17 amino acids. The germline V gene has CDR1 MNHEY and CDR2 SMNVEV (reference sequence). CDR3 sequence (DNA): TGTGCCAGCAGTTTATTTGGGACTAGCGGGAGAGGAGAGACCCAGTACTTC. It is translated as CASSLFGTSGRGETQYF.

DNA of the CDR3: TGCAGTGCGCCGGGCCCCCGGAGCGCTGAAGCTTTCTTT. Translating gives CSAPGPRSAEAFF. This chain joins TRBV20-1 and TRBJ1-1; D is undetermined. CDR1 is DFQATT and CDR2 is SNEGSKA in the germline V gene (reference sequence). V lost 6 bases, J lost 6 bases, and 17 bases lay in between. This CDR3 comprises 13 residues.

About this clonotype: Just one base apart from a much larger clone, this may be a read error. V gene TRBV7-6 combines with J gene TRBJ2-7, with a tentative D call TRBD1 (5 bases). Germline V gene lookup returns CDR1 SGHVS and CDR2 FNYEAQ. The CDR3 contains 13 residues. CDR3 amino acids: CVSSEDIPNEQYF. The DNA for the CDR3 is TGTGTCAGCAGCGAGGACATCCCCAACGAGCAGTACTTC.

V is TRBV18 and J is TRBJ1-3, with 7 bases that match TRBD1. V shed 6 bases and J 0 bases; nucleotides not matched to a gene: 5. The CDR3 length is 15 residues. The V gene's germline CDR1 is KGHSH and CDR2 LQKENI. The CDR3 nucleotides are TGTGCCAGCTCGGAGACAGGGATCTCTGGAAACACCATATATTTT. Protein product: CASSETGISGNTIYF.

This clonotype was recorded many times. The rearrangement links TRBV12-3 or TRBV12-4 to TRBJ1-1; no reliable D call. CDR3 size: 13 residues. The V end was cut by 3 bases, the J end by 5 bases, with 10 bases between. The CDR3 sequence is CASSLKRVTEAFF. For the CDR3, the DNA is TGTGCCAGCAGTTTGAAAAGGGTAACTGAAGCTTTCTTT.

The table lists this clonotype with many counts. The CDR3 here is CASSPRGMNTEAFF. CDR3 in DNA: TGTGCCAGCAGTCCTCGAGGGATGAACACTGAAGCTTTCTTT. The chain combines TRBV12-3 or TRBV12-4 with TRBJ1-1; D is undetermined. Trimming removed 5 bases at V and 0 bases at J, with 10 bases between. The CDR3 has 14 amino acids.

This clonotype showed up many times. The chain has TRBV5-4 and TRBJ1-2; D possibly corresponds to TRBD1 (6 bases). The V and J ends lost 0 bases and 10 bases respectively, with 13 bases between them. Germline V gene lookup returns CDR1 SGHNT and CDR2 YYREEE (reference sequence). This CDR3 region has 13 residues. The CDR3, as DNA: TGTGCCAGCAGCTTGGCAGGGGAAGACCTCTACACCTTC. Residues: CASSLAGEDLYTF. Full variable domain (rest looked up from reference TRBV5-4 and TRBJ1-2): ETGVTQSPTHLIKTRGQQVTLRCSSQSGHNTVSWYQQALGQGPQFIFQYYREEENGRGNFPPRFSGLQFPNYSSELNVNALELDDSALYLCASSLAGEDLYTFGSGTRLTVV.

This clonotype was detected many times. The chain combines TRBV5-6 with TRBJ2-1; TRBD2 matches 10 bases. In germline, CDR1 is SGHDT, CDR2 YYEEEE. The CDR3 totals 15 residues. V trimming: 3 bases; J trimming: 4 bases; junction bases outside the gene matches: 4. The CDR3 coding sequence is TGTGCCAGCAGCTCCGGACTAGCGGATTACAATGAGCAGTTCTTC. Translated, it gives CASSSGLADYNEQFF.

This clonotype was seen repeatedly, ten times or more. The rearrangement uses TRBV6-5 and TRBJ1-2, with D unresolved. The length of the CDR3 is 12 residues. Germline values: CDR1 MNHEY, CDR2 SVGAGI. The V end was cut by 5 bases, the J end by 5 bases, with 9 bases between. The CDR3 coding sequence is TGTGCCAGCAGTGAGAAGTTATATGGCTACACCTTC. Its protein is CASSEKLYGYTF.

This clonotype occurred a few times. This chain connects TRBV18 to TRBJ2-5; tentative D call: TRBD2 (6 bases). The CDR3 spans 15 residues. V gave up 5 bases and J gave up 2 bases, with 15 bases separating them. Germline V lookup: CDR1 KGHSH, CDR2 LQKENI. The CDR3 nucleotides read TGTGCCAGCTCATGGATTAGCGGCGTTCAAGAGACCCAGTACTTC. Translating gives CASSWISGVQETQYF.

This clonotype was detected a few times. The V call is TRBV27, the J call TRBJ2-1; 10 nucleotides line up with TRBD2. The V segment lost 3 bases and the J segment 1 base; nucleotides outside the gene matches: 9. Germline CDR1 MNHEY, CDR2 SMNVEV (reference sequence). This CDR3 contains 18 residues. In DNA form, the CDR3 reads TGTGCCAGCAGTTTGTTGGCTAGCGGGAGAAGATCCTACAATGAGCAGTTCTTC. Translating gives CASSLLASGRRSYNEQFF.

This clonotype appeared many times. The CDR3 loop is CASSLLEREPQHF. Here the CDR3 DNA reads TGTGCCAGCAGCCTGCTGGAGAGGGAGCCCCAGCATTTT. This chain uses TRBV7-9 with TRBJ1-5, with D unresolved. CDR1 is SEHNR, CDR2 FQNEAQ, per germline (reference sequence). Trimming pared 5 bases from V and 8 bases from J, leaving 13 bases between. The CDR3 is made up of 13 amino acids.